A selection of T cell receptor beta chains follows, all from one sample in a study of Tregs in tolerant kidney transplant recipients. Libraries were prepared by immunoSEQ multiplex PCR; TCRdb keeps only in-frame clonotypes and omits some of them. The sample records roughly 18,000 clones, approximately 85% being singletons. Sequences were obtained from Tregs from blood. The receptors originated from a human donor in good health. The CDR3 runs from the conserved cysteine through the conserved F or W. D genes are given only for firm matches. Expanded clones are given a class, and other clones once, few, many or no size at all.

>TRBV7-2|-|TRBJ2-3|-
TGTGCCAGCTCCCTTATTGAAGATACGCAGTATTTT
CASSLIEDTQYF
>TRBV28|-|TRBJ1-1|-
TGTGCCAGCGGGGTGGGGGGCTTGAACACTGAAGCTTTCTTT
CASGVGGLNTEAFF
>TRBV5-1|-|TRBJ2-2|-
TGCGCCAGCAGCTTGAGACCTTCCACCGGGGAGCTGTTTTTT
CASSLRPSTGELFF
>TRBV7-2|-|TRBJ2-7|-
TGTGCCAGCAGCTTAGACTTTACCTACGAGCAGTACTTC
CASSLDFTYEQYF
>TRBV19|-|TRBJ2-1|-
TGTGCCAGTAGTATCGCTAGGAATATCGACAATGAGCAGTTCTTC
CASSIARNIDNEQFF
>TRBV6-5|-|TRBJ1-1|-
TGTGCCAGCAATAAAAGGACAATGAACACTGAAGCTTTCTTT
CASNKRTMNTEAFF
>TRBV6-5|-|TRBJ1-2|-
TGTGCCAGCAGTTACTCCAGGGAAGATGGCTACACCTTC
CASSYSREDGYTF
>TRBV7-8|-|TRBJ1-6|-
TGTGCCAGCAGCTTAGTGTCCCAGATAGGGGCACCCCTCCACTTT
CASSLVSQIGAPLHF
>TRBV7-3|-|TRBJ2-5|-
TGTGCCAGCAGCTTAGACGGCGGTACCGCTACCCAGTACTTC
CASSLDGGTATQYF
>TRBV28|-|TRBJ2-3|TRBD2
TGTGCCAGCAGTTTAGCTGGGAAACTAGCGGGTCTCACAGATACGCAGTATTTT
CASSLAGKLAGLTDTQYF
>TRBV9|-|TRBJ2-3|-
TGTGCCAGCAGCAGAGATCCCCTTAGCGGAACTAGCACAGATACGCAGTATTTT
CASSRDPLSGTSTDTQYF
>TRBV21-1|-|TRBJ2-7|-
TGTGCCAGCAGCAGCCAGGGTGGGGGTTACGAGCAGTACTTC
CASSSQGGGYEQYF
>TRBV5-8|-|TRBJ1-5|-
TGTGCCAGCAGCTTGATAGTTTTTGCAGCAGGGTCGAGTCAGCCCCAGCATTTT
CASSLIVFAAGSSQPQHF
>TRBV5-8|-|TRBJ1-5|-
TGTGCCAGCAGCTTGAACAGACCCTATAGCAATCAGCCCCAGCATTTT
CASSLNRPYSNQPQHF
>TRBV7-3|few|TRBJ2-2|-
TGTGCCAGCAGCCCGAACCCGACAGGCCAAACCGGGGAGCTGTTTTTT
CASSPNPTGQTGELFF
>TRBV7-9|-|TRBJ2-2|-
TGTGCCAGCAGCTTAGTAGGGCCCCCCGGGGAGCTGTTTTTT
CASSLVGPPGELFF
>TRBV11-3|-|TRBJ2-3|TRBD2
TGTGCCAGCAGCCCAGGACTAGCGGGATTTCGCACAGATACGCAGTATTTT
CASSPGLAGFRTDTQYF
>TRBV14|-|TRBJ2-3|-
TGTGCCAGCAGCCGGCCACTAGGGCCTCAAGATACGCAGTATTTT
CASSRPLGPQDTQYF
>TRBV13|-|TRBJ2-2|TRBD2
TGTGCCAGCAGGACTAGCGGCGCCCCCGGGGAGCTGTTTTTT
CASRTSGAPGELFF
>TRBV7-3|-|TRBJ2-2|-
TGTGCCAGCAGCTTGGGCTCTAGGACTTATAACACCGGGGAGCTGTTTTTT
CASSLGSRTYNTGELFF
>TRBV5-6|-|TRBJ2-1|-
TGTGCCAGCAGCTTGCGGCAGGGCTCCGTCAATGAGCAGTTCTTC
CASSLRQGSVNEQFF
>TRBV6-5|-|TRBJ2-7|-
TGTGCCAGCAGTTACTTAGGCGAGCAGTACTTC
CASSYLGEQYF
>TRBV9|-|TRBJ1-6|-
TGTGCCAGCAGTTCACAGGGAGGTAATTCACCCCTCCACTTT
CASSSQGGNSPLHF
>TRBV27|few|TRBJ1-5|-
TGTGCCAGCAGTTTGCGGAACAGAGGTACGGGGCCCCAGCATTTT
CASSLRNRGTGPQHF
>TRBV5-1|-|TRBJ2-3|-
TGCGCCAGCAGCTACCGAGGGGCCCGACCAGATACGCAGTATTTT
CASSYRGARPDTQYF
>TRBV19|-|TRBJ2-7|-
TGTGCCAGTAGTGGACACGGGGGACCTCCGGGAGTCTACGAGCAGTACTTC
CASSGHGGPPGVYEQYF